This T cell receptor (beta chain) stems from a study of CD8 T cells in Susac syndrome (dated by TCRdb to about 2019). A note on the overall study: Among the sequenced Susac syndrome patients, more than 5 had clinically active disease and eight were in clinical remission. At the time of blood withdrawal, Susac syndrome patients were either therapy-naive, taking corticosteroids (with some also receiving IVIg), or on IVIg alone. Whether CD8+ T cell activation and differentiation in Susac syndrome was antigen driven was tested using repertoire sequencing.

Summary of the overall study and its limitations: The number of individuals in the TCR sequencing and HLA analysis was recognized as being relatively small. In patients with Susac syndrome, the CD4+ T cell repertoire showed no detectable clonal expansion.

Remarks on this clonotype: Its antigen specificity is not known. Base qualities are not recorded, but no much larger clone differs from it by a single base.

RNA was extracted using the RNeasy kit, and about 0.5 to 1 ug of the RNA was reverse transcribed with random hexamers. The immunoSEQ multiplex PCR assay, covering 54 Vbeta and 13 Jbeta segments, was used to amplify TCR beta CDR3 regions. PCR amplification bias was corrected by using a synthetic template baseline for primer optimization and computational correction. Turning to the authors' computational methods: Reads were assigned to V, D and J genes according to IMGT and analyzed in immunoSEQ Analyzer, with only productive sequences retained. Clonality was calculated as one minus the Shannon entropy normalized by log2 of the number of productive unique sequences. Public and private clones were assessed among the 100 most prevalent clones of each patient and control. A clone was defined as Susac-specific if it was absent from the healthy and MS cohorts, from 950 to 1,300 published viral clones and from other ImmuneACCESS disease sequences. The public reads were quality trimmed at Q25 with fastp and then assembled into clones with MiXCR by TCRdb, keeping productive beta chains. Identical CDR3 protein sequences are pooled into one entry, listed with their most common genes and DNA. TCRdb's processing, not the study's, gives the V and J calls here. The sample data list some 110,000 distinct CDR3 sequences, and 96% of these were observed just once. 0.11% to 0.15% of the sample belongs to the ten largest clones.

Peripheral blood CD8+ and CD4+ T cells from healthy donors, Susac syndrome patients and multiple sclerosis patients were profiled by high-throughput TCR beta sequencing. Recently defined diagnostic criteria for definite or probable disease were met by the Susac syndrome patients. CD8+ TEMRA cells were enriched by FACS, while bulk CD8+ and CD4+ T cells were purified by magnetic negative isolation. Blood was drawn into EDTA tubes, processed within 24 hours, and PBMCs were isolated by density gradient centrifugation. PBMCs intended for TCR sequencing were cryopreserved in liquid nitrogen and thawed later in a water bath at 37 degrees C. Purity of sorted or isolated CD4+, CD8+ and CD8+ TEMRA cells was at least 90%. From cysteine to phenylalanine, the CDR3 is 16 amino acids long. The CDR3 DNA has 48 bases and is translated from base 1. Between the V and J ends, shortened by 0 bases and 1 base respectively, the junction contains 8 bases. CDR1 SGHRS and CDR2 YFSETQ were looked up in the germline V gene.

Rearrangement joined TRBV5-1 to TRBJ2-6; a confident D gene designation cannot be given. The material sequenced was CD4+ T cells from PBMCs. This clonotype originated in a human donor with Susac syndrome. The CDR3: CASSLGVVSGANVLTF. Here is the DNA: TGCGCCAGCAGCTTGGGGGTGGTGTCTGGGGCCAACGTCCTGACTTTC.